These 26 T cell receptor beta chains originate from one sample sequenced in a study of T cell responses to AZD1222 COVID-19 vaccine. TCRdb's table, derived via immunoSEQ multiplex PCR, lists solely in-frame clones and lacks some. This table holds about 140,000 clones, 93% found once. The sample consisted of peripheral blood, taken after recovery from COVID-19. The origin of the receptors is an adult who had recovered from COVID-19.

The V and J genes are TRBV18 and TRBJ2-1; TRBD2 matches 8 bases. The V gene end was trimmed by 4 bases and the J gene end by 4 bases; junction bases not matched to a gene: 12. The CDR3 runs 17 residues. Germline CDR1 is KGHSH and CDR2 is LQKENI. DNA of the CDR3: TGTGCCAGCTCACTCGCACTTAGCGGGACCCTTTACAATGAGCAGTTCTTC. Amino acid sequence: CASSLALSGTLYNEQFF.

This clone was observed once. The rearrangement links TRBV5-1 to TRBJ1-4, with D maybe TRBD1 (6 bases). CDR1 and CDR2 from the germline V gene are SGHRS and YFSETQ. V was trimmed by 0 bases and J by 4 bases, leaving 7 bases between them. The CDR3 has 14 amino acids. The CDR3 DNA follows: TGCGCCAGCAGCTTGGGGGGGCTTAATGAAAAACTGTTTTTT. This codes for CASSLGGLNEKLFF. The full variable domain, in which reference TRBV5-1 and TRBJ1-4 provide the parts outside the CDR3, is KAGVTQTPRYLIKTRGQQVTLSCSPISGHRSVSWYQQTPGQGLQFLFEYFSETQRNKGNFPGRFSGRQFSNSRSEMNVSTLELGDSALYLCASSLGGLNEKLFFGSGTQLSVL.

J is TRBJ2-1 and V is TRBV2; perhaps TRBD2 as D (6 bases). V lost 7 bases and J lost 9, with 13 bases in between. In germline, CDR1 is SNHLY, CDR2 FYNNEI. The CDR3 length is 12 residues. The CDR3 sequence: CASIGGRGEQFF. DNA for the CDR3: TGTGCCAGCATCGGAGGGAGAGGTGAGCAGTTCTTC.

The chain uses TRBV11-2 and TRBJ2-2, with 7 positions matching TRBD1. The germline gives CDR1 SGHAT, CDR2 FQNNGV. This CDR3 contains 15 residues. The V gene end was trimmed by 5 bases and the J gene end by 5 bases; junction bases not matched to a gene: 8. CDR3 protein: CASSPKDRPTGELFF. For the CDR3, the DNA is TGTGCCAGCAGCCCAAAGGACAGGCCAACCGGGGAGCTGTTTTTT.

The gene calls are TRBV2 and TRBJ1-2; possibly TRBD1 for D (6 bases). V was clipped by 8 bases and J by 5 bases, with 6 bases between them. Germline loops: CDR1 SNHLY, CDR2 FYNNEI. CDR3 length: 10 amino acids. CDR3 nucleotides: TGTGCCAGCGGGACATATGGCTACACCTTC. Its protein product is CASGTYGYTF.

The chain couples TRBV2 to TRBJ2-7; 8 bases are shared with TRBD1. The CDR3 extends over 13 amino acids. V shed 5 bases and J 7 bases; nucleotides not matched to a gene: 7. Germline V gene sequence: CDR1 SNHLY, CDR2 FYNNEI. CDR3 protein: CASSLSGGWEQYF. Written as DNA, the CDR3 is TGTGCCAGCAGTCTTTCAGGGGGCTGGGAGCAGTACTTC.

This clone came up once. The chain combines TRBV6-1 with TRBJ1-1; no firm D call. This CDR3 is 14 amino acids long. CDR1 is MNHNS, CDR2 SASEGT, per germline. Trimming left V 0 bases short and J 6 bases short, with 11 bases between. CDR3 bases: TGTGCCAGCAGTGAAGCGCGTGGGATTCCTGAAGCTTTCTTT. Its translation is CASSEARGIPEAFF.

V is TRBV25-1 and J is TRBJ2-5; 8 nucleotides match TRBD1. The germline V gene has CDR1 MGHDK and CDR2 SYGVNS. After removal of 4 bases from V and 5 bases from J, the junction contained 6 bases not matched to a gene. The CDR3 has 14 residues. Here the CDR3 DNA reads TGTGCCAGCAGTGCCCCGACAGGGGTGGAGACCCAGTACTTC. Protein sequence: CASSAPTGVETQYF.

This rearrangement joins TRBV7-6 to TRBJ2-7, with 9 bases fitting TRBD1. J gave up 7 bases and V 1 base, and 11 bases lay outside the gene matches. Germline-derived CDR1 and CDR2 are SGHVS and FNYEAQ. The CDR3 totals 16 residues. The CDR3 DNA is TGTGCCAGCAGCTTAGGGGGGGACAGGGACGTTTGGGAGCAGTACTTC. Protein product: CASSLGGDRDVWEQYF.

The chain links TRBV18 to TRBJ1-6; D perhaps matches TRBD1 (5 bases). V gave up 0 bases and J gave up 8 bases, with 8 bases separating them. The CDR3 is 14 residues long. In germline, CDR1 is KGHSH, CDR2 LQKENI. The CDR3: CASSPPGPDSPLHF. CDR3 DNA: TGTGCCAGCTCACCACCGGGACCAGATTCACCCCTCCACTTT.

The chain links TRBV19 to TRBJ2-3; 12 nucleotides match TRBD2. There are 17 residues in the CDR3. Germline V gene data show CDR1 as LNHDA and CDR2 as SQIVND (reference sequence). Germline trimming cut 5 bases from V and 0 bases from J; bases unmatched to any gene: 6. The CDR3 bases are TGTGCCAGTAGTCTGAGACTAGCGGGGGCTAGCACAGATACGCAGTATTTT. Its translation is CASSLRLAGASTDTQYF.

The genes are TRBV10-3 and TRBJ2-7, with no clear D. CDR3 length: 12 amino acids. Trimming took off 7 bases at V and 3 bases at J, with 10 bases between the two ends. Germline-derived CDR1 and CDR2 are ENHRY and SYGVKD. The CDR3 here is CAITQGNYEQYF. CDR3 nucleotides: TGTGCCATCACCCAAGGCAACTACGAGCAGTACTTC.

The chain links TRBV2 to TRBJ2-7; the match to TRBD2 covers 16 bases. V lost 7 bases, J lost 4 bases, and 16 bases stayed unmatched. Germline CDR1 is SNHLY and CDR2 is FYNNEI. The length of the CDR3 is 19 residues. CDR3: CASIRSPGLAGGIRYEQYF. CDR3 coding DNA: TGTGCCAGCATCCGATCTCCGGGACTAGCGGGAGGGATCAGGTACGAGCAGTACTTC.

The chain carries TRBV28 and TRBJ2-6; no clear D gene. The CDR3 sequence is 16 residues long. Trimming cost V 0 bases and J 0 bases, with 6 bases left between them. Germline CDR1 MDHEN, CDR2 SYDVKM. The CDR3 nucleotides are TGTGCCAGCAGTTTATGGCACACCTCTGGGGCCAACGTCCTGACTTTC. This sequence encodes CASSLWHTSGANVLTF. Variable domain in full (rest from reference TRBV28 and TRBJ2-6): DVKVTQSSRYLVKRTGEKVFLECVQDMDHENMFWYRQDPGLGLRLIYFSYDVKMKEKGDIPEGYSVSREKKERFSLILESASTNQTSMYLCASSLWHTSGANVLTFGAGSRLTVL.

The DNA for the CDR3 is TGTGCCAGCAGTACACAGGACAGGCTCGTCGGAAACACCATATATTTT. Its translation: CASSTQDRLVGNTIYF. The chain joins TRBV28 to TRBJ1-3, with 7 bases lining up with TRBD1. Germline assignment: CDR1 MDHEN and CDR2 SYDVKM. With 5 bases clipped from V and 4 bases from J, the junction kept 11 bases outside the gene matches. This CDR3 contains 16 residues.

The CDR3 sequence is CASSGGGVGGNTIYF. DNA of the CDR3: TGCGCCAGCAGTGGTGGAGGGGTGGGAGGAAACACCATATATTTT. V usage is TRBV10-2 and J usage is TRBJ1-3; D perhaps matches TRBD1 (5 bases). Trimming pared 4 bases from V and 4 bases from J, leaving 14 bases between. The germline V gene encodes CDR1 WSHSY and CDR2 SAAADI. This CDR3 comprises 15 residues.

V and J are TRBV7-3 and TRBJ2-2; D possibly corresponds to TRBD2 (6 bases). Deletions cut 4 bases from V and 1 base from J, with 16 bases between. CDR3 size: 17 residues. Looked up from germline, CDR1 is SGHTA and CDR2 is FQGTGA. CDR3 residues: CASSSIAAQLNTGELFF. CDR3 DNA: TGTGCCAGCAGCTCTATAGCGGCACAATTGAACACCGGGGAGCTGTTTTTT.

The rearrangement uses TRBV28 and TRBJ2-2; 8 bases agree with TRBD2. Unmatched junction bases numbered 4, after V lost 6 bases and J lost 4 bases. CDR3 length: 14 amino acids. Germline V gene data show CDR1 as MDHEN and CDR2 as SYDVKM. CDR3 nucleotide sequence: TGTGCCAGCAGGCGGGGGGCGGGCACCGGGGAGCTGTTTTTT. Residues: CASRRGAGTGELFF.

The gene calls are TRBV7-3 and TRBJ2-1; 12 bases are shared with TRBD2. Germline V gene sequence: CDR1 SGHTA, CDR2 FQGTGA. The CDR3 spans 16 residues. The trim removed 4 bases at V and 4 bases at J, leaving 5 bases unmatched. The CDR3 region is CASSSRTSGAYNEQFF. CDR3 in DNA: TGTGCCAGCAGCTCCCGGACTAGCGGGGCTTACAATGAGCAGTTCTTC.

CDR3: CASSQAQGIAEAFF. CDR3 DNA: TGTGCCAGCAGCCAAGCGCAGGGAATCGCTGAAGCTTTCTTT. The J gene is TRBJ1-1, the V gene TRBV3-1 (or the pseudogene TRBV3-2), with a tentative D call TRBD1 (5 bases). V was pared by 1 base and J by 6 bases, with 12 bases between. Germline V gene lookup returns CDR1 LGHDT and CDR2 YNNKEL (reference sequence). CDR3 length equals 14 residues.

The chain employs TRBV11-2 and TRBJ1-1; a possible D gene is TRBD1 (5 bases). Germline assignment: CDR1 SGHAT and CDR2 FQNNGV. The CDR3 is 13 residues long. V was shortened by 4 bases and J by 4 bases, with 10 bases between the two germline ends. This CDR3 reads CASSSRVGTEAFF. CDR3 coding DNA: TGTGCCAGCAGCTCCAGGGTGGGCACTGAAGCTTTCTTT.

The rearrangement links TRBV24-1 to TRBJ2-1; D is uncertain. This CDR3 is 12 amino acids long. V was pared by 4 bases and J by 9 bases, with 9 bases between. From germline, CDR1 is KGHDR and CDR2 SFDVKD. CDR3: CATSDPPTEQFF. For the CDR3, the DNA is TGTGCCACCAGTGACCCCCCGACTGAGCAGTTCTTC.

This sequence joins TRBV3-1 (or the pseudogene TRBV3-2) and TRBJ1-5; TRBD1 aligns across 11 bases. V lost 4 bases to trimming and J lost 5 bases; unmatched junction nucleotides: 4. This CDR3 has 15 residues. CDR1 LGHDT and CDR2 YNNKEL come from the germline V gene (reference sequence). This CDR3 is CASSRGTGGYQPQHF. The DNA for the CDR3 is TGTGCCAGCAGCCGCGGGACAGGGGGTTATCAGCCCCAGCATTTT.

The genes are TRBV7-9 and TRBJ2-7; D unresolved. The CDR3 contains 14 residues. CDR1 is SEHNR, CDR2 FQNEAQ, per germline (reference sequence). Trimming removed 1 base from V and 2 bases from J, with 9 bases in between. CDR3 sequence (DNA): TGTGCCAGCAGCTTAGGTACAATAACCTACGAGCAGTACTTC. Its protein is CASSLGTITYEQYF.

This chain connects TRBV19 to TRBJ1-1; D gene ambiguous. The V end was cut by 6 bases, the J end by 1 base, with 12 bases between. Per the germline V gene, CDR1 is LNHDA and CDR2 is SQIVND (reference sequence). The CDR3 has 14 amino acids. CDR3 residues: CASRAAYPNTEAFF. For the CDR3, the DNA is TGTGCCAGTAGGGCGGCCTACCCGAACACTGAAGCTTTCTTT.

V gene TRBV5-1 combines with J gene TRBJ1-5; no clear D. V lost 2 bases to trimming and J lost 3 bases, with 12 bases between them. From germline, CDR1 is SGHRS and CDR2 YFSETQ. The CDR3 is made up of 15 amino acids. CDR3 DNA sequence: TGCGCCAGCAGCTTTGCTCCGGGCAACAATCAGCCCCAGCATTTT. This encodes CASSFAPGNNQPQHF.